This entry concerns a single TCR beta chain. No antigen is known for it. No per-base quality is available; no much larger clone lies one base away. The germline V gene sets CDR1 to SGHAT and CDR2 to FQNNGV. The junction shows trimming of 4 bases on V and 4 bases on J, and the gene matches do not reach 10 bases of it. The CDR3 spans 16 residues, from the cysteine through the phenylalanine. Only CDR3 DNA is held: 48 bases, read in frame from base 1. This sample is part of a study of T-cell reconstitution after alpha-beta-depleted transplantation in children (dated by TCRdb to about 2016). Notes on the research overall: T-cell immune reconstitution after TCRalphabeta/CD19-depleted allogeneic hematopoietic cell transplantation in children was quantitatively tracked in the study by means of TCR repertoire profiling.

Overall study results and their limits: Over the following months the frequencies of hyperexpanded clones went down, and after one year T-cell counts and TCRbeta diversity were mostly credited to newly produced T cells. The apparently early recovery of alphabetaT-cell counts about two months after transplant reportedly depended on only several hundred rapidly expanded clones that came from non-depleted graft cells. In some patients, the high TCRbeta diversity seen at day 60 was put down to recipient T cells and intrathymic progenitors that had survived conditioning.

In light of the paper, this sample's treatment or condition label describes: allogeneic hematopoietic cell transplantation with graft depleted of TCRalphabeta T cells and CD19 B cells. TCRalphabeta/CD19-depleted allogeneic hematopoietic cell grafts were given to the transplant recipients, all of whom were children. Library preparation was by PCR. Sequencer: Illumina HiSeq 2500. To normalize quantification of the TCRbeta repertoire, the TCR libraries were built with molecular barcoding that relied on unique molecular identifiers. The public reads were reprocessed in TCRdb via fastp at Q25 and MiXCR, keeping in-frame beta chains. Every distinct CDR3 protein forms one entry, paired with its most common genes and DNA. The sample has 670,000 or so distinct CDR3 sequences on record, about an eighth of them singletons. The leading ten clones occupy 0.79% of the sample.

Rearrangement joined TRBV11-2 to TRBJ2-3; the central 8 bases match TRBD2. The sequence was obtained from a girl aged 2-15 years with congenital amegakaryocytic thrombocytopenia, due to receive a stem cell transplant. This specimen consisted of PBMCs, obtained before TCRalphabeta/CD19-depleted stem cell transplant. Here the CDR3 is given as CASSSLGLEVSDTQYF. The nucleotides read TGTGCCAGCAGCTCCTTGGGACTAGAAGTGTCAGATACGCAGTATTTT.